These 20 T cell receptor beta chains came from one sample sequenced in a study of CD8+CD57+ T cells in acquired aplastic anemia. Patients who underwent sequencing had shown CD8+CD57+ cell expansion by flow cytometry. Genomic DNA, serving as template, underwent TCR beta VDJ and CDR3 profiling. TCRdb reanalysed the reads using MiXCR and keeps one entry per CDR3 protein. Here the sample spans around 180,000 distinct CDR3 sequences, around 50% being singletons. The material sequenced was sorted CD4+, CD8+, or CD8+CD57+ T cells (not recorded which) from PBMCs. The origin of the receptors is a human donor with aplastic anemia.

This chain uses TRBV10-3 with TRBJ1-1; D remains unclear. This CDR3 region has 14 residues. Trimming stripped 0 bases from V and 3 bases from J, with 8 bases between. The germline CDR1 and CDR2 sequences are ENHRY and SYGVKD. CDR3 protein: CAISESGGHTEAFF. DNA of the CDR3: TGTGCCATCAGTGAGTCGGGAGGCCACACTGAAGCTTTCTTT.

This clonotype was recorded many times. CDR3 region: CASSSVPGQGFGGYTF. CDR3 nucleotide sequence: TGCGCCAGCAGCTCTGTACCGGGACAGGGGTTCGGTGGCTACACCTTC. This chain links TRBV5-1 with TRBJ1-2; 10 bases are a match to TRBD1. Losses at the gene ends were 3 bases for V and 7 bases for J; bases not matched to a gene: 12. Germline V gene sequence: CDR1 SGHRS, CDR2 YFSETQ. The CDR3 is 16 amino acids. The full variable domain, its missing parts supplied by reference TRBV5-1 and TRBJ1-2, is KAGVTQTPRYLIKTRGQQVTLSCSPISGHRSVSWYQQTPGQGLQFLFEYFSETQRNKGNFPGRFSGRQFSNSRSEMNVSTLELGDSALYLCASSSVPGQGFGGYTFGSGTRLTVV.

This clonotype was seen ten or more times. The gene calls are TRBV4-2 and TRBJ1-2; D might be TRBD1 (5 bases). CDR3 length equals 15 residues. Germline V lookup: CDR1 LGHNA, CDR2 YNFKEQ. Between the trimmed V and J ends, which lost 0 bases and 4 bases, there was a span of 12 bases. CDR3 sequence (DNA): TGTGCCAGCAGCCAAGATAGGGCAGGGTCCTATGGCTACACCTTC. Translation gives CASSQDRAGSYGYTF.

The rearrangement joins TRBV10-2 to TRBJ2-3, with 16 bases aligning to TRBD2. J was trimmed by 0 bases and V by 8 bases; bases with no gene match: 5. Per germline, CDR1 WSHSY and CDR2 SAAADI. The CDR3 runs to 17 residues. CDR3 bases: TGCGCCAGCCCGGGACTAGCGGGGGGGCAGAGCACAGATACGCAGTATTTT. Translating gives CASPGLAGGQSTDTQYF.

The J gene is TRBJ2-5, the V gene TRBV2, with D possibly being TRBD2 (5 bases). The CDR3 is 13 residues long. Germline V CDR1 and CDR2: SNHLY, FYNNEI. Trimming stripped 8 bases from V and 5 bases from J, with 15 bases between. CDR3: CASGAGVVETQYF. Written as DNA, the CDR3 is TGTGCCAGCGGTGCCGGGGTAGTGGAGACCCAGTACTTC.

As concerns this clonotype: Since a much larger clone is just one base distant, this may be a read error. As DNA, the CDR3 is TGCGCCAGCAGCTTAAGGACTGATAACACCGGGGAGCTGTTATTT. Protein: CASSLRTDNTGELLF. V and J are TRBV5-1 and TRBJ2-2; tentatively, D is TRBD2 (5 bases). The CDR3 consists of 15 residues. CDR1 and CDR2 (germline): SGHRS, YFSETQ.

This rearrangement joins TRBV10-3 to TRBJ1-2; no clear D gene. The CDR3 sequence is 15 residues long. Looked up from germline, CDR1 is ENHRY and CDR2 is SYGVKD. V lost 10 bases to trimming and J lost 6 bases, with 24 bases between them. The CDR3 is CASRQVPSEGHGYTF. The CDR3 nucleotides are TGTGCCAGCAGGCAAGTCCCTTCAGAGGGCCATGGCTACACCTTC.

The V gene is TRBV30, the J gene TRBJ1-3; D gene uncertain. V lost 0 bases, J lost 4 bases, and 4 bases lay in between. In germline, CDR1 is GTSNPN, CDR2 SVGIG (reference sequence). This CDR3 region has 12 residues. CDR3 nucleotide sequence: TGTGCCTGGAGTGTACCGGGAAACACCATATATTTT. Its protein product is CAWSVPGNTIYF. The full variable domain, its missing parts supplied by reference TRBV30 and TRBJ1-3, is SQTIHQWPATLVQPVGSPLSLECTVEGTSNPNLYWYRQAAGRGLQLLFYSVGIGQISSEVPQNLSASRPQDRQFILSSKKLLLSDSGFYLCAWSVPGNTIYFGEGSWLTVV.

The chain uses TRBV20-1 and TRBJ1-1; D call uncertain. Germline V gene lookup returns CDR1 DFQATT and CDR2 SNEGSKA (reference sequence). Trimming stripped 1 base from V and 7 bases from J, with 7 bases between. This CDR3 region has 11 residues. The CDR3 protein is CSARGADEAFF. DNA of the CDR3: TGCAGTGCTAGAGGGGCAGATGAAGCTTTCTTT.

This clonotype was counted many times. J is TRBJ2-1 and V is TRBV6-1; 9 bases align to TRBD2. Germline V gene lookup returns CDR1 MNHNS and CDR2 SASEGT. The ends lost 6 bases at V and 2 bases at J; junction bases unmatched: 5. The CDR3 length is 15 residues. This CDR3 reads CASRQAGGPYNEQFF. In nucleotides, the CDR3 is TGTGCCAGCAGGCAAGCGGGGGGCCCCTACAATGAGCAGTTCTTC.

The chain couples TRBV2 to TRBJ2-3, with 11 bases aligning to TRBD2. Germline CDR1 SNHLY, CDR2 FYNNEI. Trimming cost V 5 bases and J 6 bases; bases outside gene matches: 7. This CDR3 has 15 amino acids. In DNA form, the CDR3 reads TGTGCCAGCAGTAATAGCGGGGGGGACCTGGATACGCAGTATTTT. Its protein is CASSNSGGDLDTQYF.

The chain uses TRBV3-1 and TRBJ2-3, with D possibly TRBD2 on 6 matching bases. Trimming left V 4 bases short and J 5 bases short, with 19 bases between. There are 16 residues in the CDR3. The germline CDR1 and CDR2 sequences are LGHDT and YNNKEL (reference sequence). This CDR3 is CASSRRRRGLGDTQYF. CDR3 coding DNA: TGTGCCAGCAGCCGGAGGCGGCGGGGCTTAGGAGATACGCAGTATTTT.

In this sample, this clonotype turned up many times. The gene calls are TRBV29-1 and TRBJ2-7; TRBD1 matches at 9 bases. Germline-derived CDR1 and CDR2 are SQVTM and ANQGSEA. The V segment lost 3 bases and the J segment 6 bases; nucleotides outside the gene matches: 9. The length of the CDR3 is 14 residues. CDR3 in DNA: TGCAGCGTTGACGTGGGACAGGGAGGCCTCGAGCAGTACTTC. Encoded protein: CSVDVGQGGLEQYF.

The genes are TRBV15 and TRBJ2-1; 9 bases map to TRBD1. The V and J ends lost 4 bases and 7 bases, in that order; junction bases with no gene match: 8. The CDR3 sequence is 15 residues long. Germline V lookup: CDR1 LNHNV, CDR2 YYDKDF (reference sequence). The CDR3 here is CATSTVGQGLNEQFF. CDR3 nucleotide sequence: TGTGCCACCAGCACGGTCGGACAGGGGTTGAATGAGCAGTTCTTC.

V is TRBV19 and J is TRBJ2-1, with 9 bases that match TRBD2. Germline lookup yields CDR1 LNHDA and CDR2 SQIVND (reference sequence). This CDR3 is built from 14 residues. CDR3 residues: CVHLAGVPYNEQFF. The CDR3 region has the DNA TGTGTCCATTTAGCGGGAGTGCCCTACAATGAGCAGTTCTTC.

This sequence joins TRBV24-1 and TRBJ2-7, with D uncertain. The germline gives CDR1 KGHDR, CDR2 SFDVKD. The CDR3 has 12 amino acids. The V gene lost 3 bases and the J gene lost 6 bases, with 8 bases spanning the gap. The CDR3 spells CATSDPKGEQYF. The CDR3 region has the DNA TGTGCCACCAGTGATCCAAAAGGCGAGCAGTACTTC.

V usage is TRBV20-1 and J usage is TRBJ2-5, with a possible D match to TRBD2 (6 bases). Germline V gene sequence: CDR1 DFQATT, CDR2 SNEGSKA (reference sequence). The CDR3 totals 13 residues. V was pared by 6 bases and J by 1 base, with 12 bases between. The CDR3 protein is CSAEAGGQETQYF. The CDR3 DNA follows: TGCAGTGCGGAAGCCGGGGGCCAAGAGACCCAGTACTTC.

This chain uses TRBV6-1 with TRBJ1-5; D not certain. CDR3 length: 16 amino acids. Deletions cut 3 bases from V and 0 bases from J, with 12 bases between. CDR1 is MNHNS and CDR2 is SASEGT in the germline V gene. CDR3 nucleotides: TGTGCCAGCAGTGACCTCGGTCGCCCTAGCAATCAGCCCCAGCATTTT. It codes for CASSDLGRPSNQPQHF.

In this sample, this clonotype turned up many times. This CDR3 is CASSEVWGGSDDEQYF. In nucleotides, the CDR3 is TGTGCCAGCAGTGAAGTCTGGGGGGGCTCGGATGACGAGCAGTACTTC. The V gene is TRBV2, the J gene TRBJ2-7, with D possibly matching TRBD2 (7 bases). The length of the CDR3 is 16 residues. Per germline, CDR1 SNHLY and CDR2 FYNNEI. V shed 1 base and J shed 5 bases, with 18 bases lying between them.

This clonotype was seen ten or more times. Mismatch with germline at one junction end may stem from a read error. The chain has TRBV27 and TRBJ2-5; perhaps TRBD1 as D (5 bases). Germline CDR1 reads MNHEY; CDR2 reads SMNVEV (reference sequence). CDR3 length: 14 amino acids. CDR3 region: CASSSRTQQVTQYF. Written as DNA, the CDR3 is TGTGCCAGCAGTTCCCGGACACAACAAGTGACCCAGTACTTC.